The clone carrying this T cell receptor beta chain was counted once. These data come from a study of blood T cell repertoires in COVID-19. Background on the study: Acute-phase and convalescent COVID-19 samples originated in the United States, Italy and Spain. Sources were T cells, B-cell-depleted T cells, or PBMCs; the material itself was cDNA or gDNA.

Germline CDR1 reads LGHDT; CDR2 reads YNNKEL (reference sequence). The CDR3 sequence is 14 residues long. V was shortened by 3 bases and J by 0 bases, with 8 bases between the two germline ends. Original methodology: The authors estimated nucleated cell counts from reference gene primer amplification. Using immunoSEQ multiplex PCR, the repertoire was profiled, and TCRdb retains in-frame clones only, with some absent. V, J and clone size derive from that table, while D and trimming were established from the DNA sequence. The sample yields some 120,000 clones, 80% to 90% seen once. This chain connects TRBV3-1 (or the pseudogene TRBV3-2) to TRBJ2-5, with D perhaps TRBD1 (6 bases). Sample: peripheral blood. This clonotype originated in a woman aged 55-69 years with acute or convalescent COVID-19. The CDR3 region has the DNA TGTGCCAGCAGCCAGTACAGGGACCAAGAGACCCAGTACTTC. Its translation is CASSQYRDQETQYF.